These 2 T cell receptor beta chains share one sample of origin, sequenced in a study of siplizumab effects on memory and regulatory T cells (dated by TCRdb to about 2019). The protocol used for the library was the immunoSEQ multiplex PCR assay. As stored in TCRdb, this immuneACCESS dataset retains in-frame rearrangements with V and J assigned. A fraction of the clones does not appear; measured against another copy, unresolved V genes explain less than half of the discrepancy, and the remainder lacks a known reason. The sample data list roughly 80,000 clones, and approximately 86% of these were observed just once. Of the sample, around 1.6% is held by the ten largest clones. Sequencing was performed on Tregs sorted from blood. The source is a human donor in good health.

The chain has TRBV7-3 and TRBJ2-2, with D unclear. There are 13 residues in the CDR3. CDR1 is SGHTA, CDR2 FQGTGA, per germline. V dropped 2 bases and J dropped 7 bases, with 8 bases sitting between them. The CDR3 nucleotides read TGTGCCAGCAGCTTATTCCCGGGCGGGGAGCTGTTTTTT. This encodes CASSLFPGGELFF. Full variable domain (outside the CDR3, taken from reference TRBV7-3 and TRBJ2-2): GAGVSQTPSNKVTEKGKYVELRCDPISGHTALYWYRQSLGQGPEFLIYFQGTGAADDSGLPNDRFFAVRPEGSVSTLKIQRTERGDSAVYLCASSLFPGGELFFGEGSRLTVL.

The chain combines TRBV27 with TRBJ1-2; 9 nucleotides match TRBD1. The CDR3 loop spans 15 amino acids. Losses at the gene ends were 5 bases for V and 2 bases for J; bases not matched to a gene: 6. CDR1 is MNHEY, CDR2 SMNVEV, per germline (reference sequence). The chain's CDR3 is CASSGGGTGNYGYTF. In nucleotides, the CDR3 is TGTGCCAGCAGTGGGGGGGGGACAGGGAACTATGGCTACACCTTC.